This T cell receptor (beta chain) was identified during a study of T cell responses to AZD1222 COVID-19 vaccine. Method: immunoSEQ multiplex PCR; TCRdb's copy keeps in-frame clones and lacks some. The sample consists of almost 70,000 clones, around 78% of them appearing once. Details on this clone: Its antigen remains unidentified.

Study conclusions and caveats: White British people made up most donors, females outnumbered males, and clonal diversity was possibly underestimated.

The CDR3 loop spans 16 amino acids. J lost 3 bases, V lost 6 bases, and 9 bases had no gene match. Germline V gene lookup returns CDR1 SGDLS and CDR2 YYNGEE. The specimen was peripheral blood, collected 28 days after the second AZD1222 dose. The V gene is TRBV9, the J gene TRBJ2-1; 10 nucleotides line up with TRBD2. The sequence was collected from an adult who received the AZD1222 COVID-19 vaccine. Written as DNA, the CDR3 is TGTGCCAGCACTGTGAGCGGGGGGGCCGGCTACAATGAGCAGTTCTTC. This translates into CASTVSGGAGYNEQFF.